The text below deals with one TCR beta chain. Its antigen is as yet unknown. The data belong to a study of cytomegalovirus exposure and HLA in healthy donors. Whole-study results and caveats: In a later analysis, specific HLA alleles were associated with 15,000 to 20,000 TCR beta sequences at a 0.05 false discovery rate. The productive fraction for most TCR beta V segments was about 87% or about 30% in an earlier analysis. The classifier reportedly diagnosed cytomegalovirus status with high specificity and sensitivity.

The PCR made use of 60 Vbeta and 13 Jbeta primers. The data were produced by immunoSEQ multiplex PCR, yet TCRdb's version contains in-frame clones alone and is incomplete. The sample contains over 100,000 clones, 65% to 90% of which appear only once. There are 15 residues in the CDR3. The germline CDR1 and CDR2 sequences are SNHLY and FYNNEI. The V and J ends lost 10 bases and 2 bases respectively, with 21 bases between them. V usage is TRBV2 and J usage is TRBJ2-7; weak D call: TRBD2 (7 bases). Input material: PBMCs. This clonotype originated in a woman between 18 and 29 years old in good health and CMV-seropositive. In DNA form, the CDR3 reads TGTGCCATCCTGCTTGGGAGGGACAACCCCTACGAGCAGTACTTC. This encodes CAILLGRDNPYEQYF.